This T cell receptor (beta chain) was sequenced in a study of prognosis after radiotherapy for stage I lung cancer. Overall study: A few patients developed post-radiotherapy distant metastases at median around 7 months; about 15 had no significant progression. Study-wide findings and caveats: Determination of whether the expanded TCR clones were tumor-specific was not performed.

The junction had 9 bases not matched to a gene; V was cut back by 7 bases and J by 5 bases. CDR1 is MNHNS and CDR2 is SASEGT in the germline V gene. This CDR3 region has 14 residues. In regard to this clonotype: The target antigen is unknown.

On two occasions, one at each of two time points, approximately 6 milliliters of peripheral blood were drawn. Two rounds of multiplex PCR amplified TCR beta CDR3 from genomic DNA. Every TRBV and TRBJ gene had its own specific primer in first-round PCR. Universal primers were used in the second PCR round. Each CDR3 protein is one row after TCRdb ran MiXCR on the multiplex PCR reads. The sample holds 26,000 or so distinct CDR3 sequences, around 30% seen once. The TCR comes from a donor aged 50 or older with non-small cell lung cancer. The sample consisted of PBMCs, taken before or after stereotactic body radiation therapy (not recorded which). The chain uses TRBV6-1 and TRBJ2-5; 8 nucleotides line up with TRBD2. CDR3 protein: CASKLSGIGETQYF. CDR3 coding DNA: TGTGCCAGCAAACTTAGCGGGATCGGTGAGACCCAGTACTTC.